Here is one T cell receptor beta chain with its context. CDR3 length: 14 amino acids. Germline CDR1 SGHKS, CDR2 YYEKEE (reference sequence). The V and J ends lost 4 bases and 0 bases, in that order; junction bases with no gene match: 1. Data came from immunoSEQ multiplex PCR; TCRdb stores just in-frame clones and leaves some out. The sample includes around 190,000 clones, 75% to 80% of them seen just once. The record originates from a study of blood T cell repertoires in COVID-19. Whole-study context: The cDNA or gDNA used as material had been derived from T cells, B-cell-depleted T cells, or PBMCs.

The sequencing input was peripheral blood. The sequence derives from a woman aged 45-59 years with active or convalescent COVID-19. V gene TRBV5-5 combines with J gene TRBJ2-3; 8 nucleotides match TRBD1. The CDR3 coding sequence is TGTGCCAGCAGCCGGACAGGGAGCACAGATACGCAGTATTTT. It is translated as CASSRTGSTDTQYF.